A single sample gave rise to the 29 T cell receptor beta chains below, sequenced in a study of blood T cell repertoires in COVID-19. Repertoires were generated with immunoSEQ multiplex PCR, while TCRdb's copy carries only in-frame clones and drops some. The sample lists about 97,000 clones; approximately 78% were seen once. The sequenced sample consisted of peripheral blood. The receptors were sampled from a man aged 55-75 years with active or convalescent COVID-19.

CDR3 residues: CASSSPGRAGAFF. Here the CDR3 DNA reads TGTGCCAGCAGTTCCCCAGGGCGCGCCGGCGCTTTCTTT. V is TRBV12-3 or TRBV12-4 and J is TRBJ1-1, with D possibly being TRBD1 (5 bases). Trimming left V 4 bases short and J 11 bases short, with 17 bases between. CDR3 length: 13 amino acids.

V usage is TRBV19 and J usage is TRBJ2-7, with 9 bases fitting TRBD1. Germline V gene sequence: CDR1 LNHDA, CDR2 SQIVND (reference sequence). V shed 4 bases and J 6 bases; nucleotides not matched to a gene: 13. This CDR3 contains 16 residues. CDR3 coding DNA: TGTGCCAGTAGTACCCGGGGGACAGGGAAGTCTGTCGAGCAGTACTTC. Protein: CASSTRGTGKSVEQYF.

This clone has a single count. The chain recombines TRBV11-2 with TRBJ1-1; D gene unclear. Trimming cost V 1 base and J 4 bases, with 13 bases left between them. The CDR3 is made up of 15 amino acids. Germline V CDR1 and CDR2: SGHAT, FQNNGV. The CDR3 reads CASSLVRTGGTEAFF. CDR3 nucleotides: TGTGCCAGCAGCTTAGTGCGCACGGGTGGCACTGAAGCTTTCTTT.

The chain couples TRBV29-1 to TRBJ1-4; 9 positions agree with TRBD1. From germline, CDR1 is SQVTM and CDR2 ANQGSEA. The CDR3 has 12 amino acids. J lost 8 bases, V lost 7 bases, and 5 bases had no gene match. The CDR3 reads CSGTGVGEKLFF. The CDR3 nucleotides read TGCAGCGGGACAGGGGTGGGAGAAAAACTGTTTTTT.

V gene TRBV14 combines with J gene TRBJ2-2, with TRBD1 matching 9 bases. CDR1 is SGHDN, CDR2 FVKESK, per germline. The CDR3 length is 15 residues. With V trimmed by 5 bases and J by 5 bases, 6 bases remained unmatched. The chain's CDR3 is CASSVLGQGTGELFF. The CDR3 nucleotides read TGTGCCAGCAGCGTCCTGGGACAGGGTACCGGGGAGCTGTTTTTT. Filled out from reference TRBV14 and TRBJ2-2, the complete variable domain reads EAGVTQFPSHSVIEKGQTVTLRCDPISGHDNLYWYRRVMGKEIKFLLHFVKESKQDESGMPNNRFLAERTGGTYSTLKVQPAELEDSGVYFCASSVLGQGTGELFFGEGSRLTVL.

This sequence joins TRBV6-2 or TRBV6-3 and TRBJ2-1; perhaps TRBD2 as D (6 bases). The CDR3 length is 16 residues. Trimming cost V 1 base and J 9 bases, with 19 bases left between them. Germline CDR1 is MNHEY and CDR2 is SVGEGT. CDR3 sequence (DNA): TGTGCCAGCAGTTACTTAGGACTCGCGCCGGAGGGTGAGCAGTTCTTC. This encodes CASSYLGLAPEGEQFF.

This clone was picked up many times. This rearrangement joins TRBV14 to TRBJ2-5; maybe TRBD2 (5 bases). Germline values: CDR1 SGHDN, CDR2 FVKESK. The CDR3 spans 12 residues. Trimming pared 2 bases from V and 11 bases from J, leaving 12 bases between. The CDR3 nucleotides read TGTGCCAGCAGCCAAACGTCCACGGGGCAGTACTTC. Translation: CASSQTSTGQYF.

The CDR3 sequence: CASSLRGTGADYGYTF. CDR3 DNA sequence: TGTGCCAGCAGCTTACGAGGGACAGGGGCGGACTATGGCTACACCTTC. The chain recombines TRBV5-5 with TRBJ1-2; 10 bases agree with TRBD1. Germline CDR1 reads SGHKS; CDR2 reads YYEKEE (reference sequence). The CDR3 contains 16 residues. The J segment lost 3 bases and the V segment lost 2 bases, leaving 7 bases of the junction unmatched.

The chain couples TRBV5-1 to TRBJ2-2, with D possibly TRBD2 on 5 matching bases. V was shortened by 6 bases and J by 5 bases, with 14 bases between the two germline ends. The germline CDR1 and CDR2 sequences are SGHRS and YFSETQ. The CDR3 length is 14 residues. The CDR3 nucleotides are TGCGCCAGCACCTCCGAGGGAACAACCGGGGAGCTGTTTTTT. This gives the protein CASTSEGTTGELFF.

The CDR3 here is CASSPQAGAGETQYF. The DNA for the CDR3 is TGTGCCAGCAGCCCTCAAGCGGGAGCCGGGGAGACCCAGTACTTC. This rearrangement joins TRBV7-2 to TRBJ2-5; 8 positions agree with TRBD2. From germline, CDR1 is SGHTA and CDR2 FQGNSA. The junction had 10 bases not matched to a gene; V was cut back by 5 bases and J by 5 bases. There are 15 residues in the CDR3.

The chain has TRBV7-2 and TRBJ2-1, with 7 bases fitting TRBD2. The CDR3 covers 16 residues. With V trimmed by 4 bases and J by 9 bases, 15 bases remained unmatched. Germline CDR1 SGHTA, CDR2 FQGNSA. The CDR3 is CASSSQPSGIVGEQFF. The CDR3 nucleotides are TGTGCCAGCAGCTCTCAGCCTAGCGGCATTGTAGGTGAGCAGTTCTTC.

The CDR3 DNA sequence: TGTGCCAGTAGTCCTCGGACAGGGCAGTACCAAGAGACCCAGTACTTC. Translated: CASSPRTGQYQETQYF. The rearrangement uses TRBV19 and TRBJ2-5, with TRBD1 identical over 8 bases. The ends lost 5 bases at V and 0 bases at J; junction bases unmatched: 8. The length of the CDR3 is 16 residues. Looked up from germline, CDR1 is LNHDA and CDR2 is SQIVND (reference sequence).

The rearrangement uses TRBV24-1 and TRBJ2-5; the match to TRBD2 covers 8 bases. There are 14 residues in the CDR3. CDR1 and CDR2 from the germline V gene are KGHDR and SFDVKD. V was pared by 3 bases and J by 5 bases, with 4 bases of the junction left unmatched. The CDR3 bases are TGTGCCACCAGTGATAGGACTAGCACGGAGACCCAGTACTTC. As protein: CATSDRTSTETQYF.

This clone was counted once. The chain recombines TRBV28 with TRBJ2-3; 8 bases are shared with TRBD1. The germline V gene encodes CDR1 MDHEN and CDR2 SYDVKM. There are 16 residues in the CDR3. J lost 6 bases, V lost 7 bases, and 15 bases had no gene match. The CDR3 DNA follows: TGTGCCAGCATAAGGACAGGGCCCTCTCTGACGGATACGCAGTATTTT. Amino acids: CASIRTGPSLTDTQYF.

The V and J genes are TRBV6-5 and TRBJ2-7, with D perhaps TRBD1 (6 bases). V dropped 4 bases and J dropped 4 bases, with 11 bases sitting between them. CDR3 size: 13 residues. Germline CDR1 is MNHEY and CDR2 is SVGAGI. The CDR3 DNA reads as TGTGCCAGCAGTTCGACAGGAGCGTACGAGCAGTACTTC. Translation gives CASSSTGAYEQYF.

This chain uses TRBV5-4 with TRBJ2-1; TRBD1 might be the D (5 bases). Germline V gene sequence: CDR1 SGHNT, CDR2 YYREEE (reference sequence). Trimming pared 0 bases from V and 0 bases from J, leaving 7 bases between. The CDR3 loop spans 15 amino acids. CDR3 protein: CASSLGDSSYNEQFF. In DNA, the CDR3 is TGTGCCAGCAGCTTGGGAGACAGCTCCTACAATGAGCAGTTCTTC.

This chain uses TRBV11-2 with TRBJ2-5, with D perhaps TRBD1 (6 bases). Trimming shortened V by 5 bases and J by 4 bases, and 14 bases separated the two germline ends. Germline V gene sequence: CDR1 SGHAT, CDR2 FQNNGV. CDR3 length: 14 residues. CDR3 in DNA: TGTGCCAGCAGCAATACAGGGCGGCGAGAGACCCAGTACTTC. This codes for CASSNTGRRETQYF.

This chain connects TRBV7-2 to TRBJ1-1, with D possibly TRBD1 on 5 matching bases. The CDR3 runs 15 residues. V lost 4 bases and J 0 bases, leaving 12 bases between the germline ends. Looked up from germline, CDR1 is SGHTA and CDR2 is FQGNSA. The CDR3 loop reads CASSSRRGLNTEAFF. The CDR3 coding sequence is TGTGCCAGCAGCTCCAGGAGGGGTCTGAACACTGAAGCTTTCTTT.

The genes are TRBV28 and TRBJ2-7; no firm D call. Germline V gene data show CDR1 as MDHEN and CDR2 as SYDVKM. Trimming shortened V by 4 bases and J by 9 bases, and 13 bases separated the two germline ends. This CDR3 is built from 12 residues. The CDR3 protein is CASSSAPRGQYF. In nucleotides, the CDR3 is TGTGCCAGCAGTTCCGCGCCCCGAGGGCAGTACTTC. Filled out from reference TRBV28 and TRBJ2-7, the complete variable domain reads DVKVTQSSRYLVKRTGEKVFLECVQDMDHENMFWYRQDPGLGLRLIYFSYDVKMKEKGDIPEGYSVSREKKERFSLILESASTNQTSMYLCASSSAPRGQYFGPGTRLTVT.

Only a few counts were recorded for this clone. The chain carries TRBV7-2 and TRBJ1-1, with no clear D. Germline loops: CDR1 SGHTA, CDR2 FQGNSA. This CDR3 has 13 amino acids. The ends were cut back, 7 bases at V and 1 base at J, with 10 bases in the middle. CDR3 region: CASTPLRNTEAFF. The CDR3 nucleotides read TGTGCCAGCACCCCTCTGCGGAACACTGAAGCTTTCTTT.

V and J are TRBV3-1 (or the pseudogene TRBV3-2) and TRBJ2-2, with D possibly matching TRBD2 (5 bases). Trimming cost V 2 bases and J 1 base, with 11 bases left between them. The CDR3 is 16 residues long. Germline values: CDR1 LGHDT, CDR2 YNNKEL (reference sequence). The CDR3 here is CASSQPDWVNTGELFF. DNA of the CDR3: TGTGCCAGCAGCCAACCGGACTGGGTGAACACCGGGGAGCTGTTTTTT.

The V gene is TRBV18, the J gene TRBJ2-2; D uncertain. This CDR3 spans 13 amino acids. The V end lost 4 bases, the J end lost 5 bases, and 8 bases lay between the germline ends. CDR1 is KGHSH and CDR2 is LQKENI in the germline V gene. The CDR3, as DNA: TGTGCCAGCTCACGCGAGATTACCGGGGAGCTGTTTTTT. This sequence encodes CASSREITGELFF.

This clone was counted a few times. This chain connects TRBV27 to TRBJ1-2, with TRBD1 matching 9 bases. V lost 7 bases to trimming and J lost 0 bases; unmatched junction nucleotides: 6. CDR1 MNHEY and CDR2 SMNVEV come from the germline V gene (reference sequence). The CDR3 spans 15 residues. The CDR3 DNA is TGTGCCAGCACAGGACAGGGGACTACTAACTATGGCTACACCTTC. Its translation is CASTGQGTTNYGYTF.

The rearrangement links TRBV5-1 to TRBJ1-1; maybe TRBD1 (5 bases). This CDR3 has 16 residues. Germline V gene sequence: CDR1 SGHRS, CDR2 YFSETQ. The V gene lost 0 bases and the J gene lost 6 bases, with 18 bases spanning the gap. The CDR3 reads CASSLGDGGGKSEAFF. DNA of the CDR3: TGCGCCAGCAGCTTGGGGGATGGCGGGGGGAAATCTGAAGCTTTCTTT.

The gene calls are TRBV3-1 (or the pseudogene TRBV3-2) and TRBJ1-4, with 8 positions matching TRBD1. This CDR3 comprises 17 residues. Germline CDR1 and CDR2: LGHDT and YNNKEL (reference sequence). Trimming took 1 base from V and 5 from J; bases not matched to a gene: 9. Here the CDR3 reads CASSQVPGGRRNEKLFF. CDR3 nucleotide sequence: TGTGCCAGCAGCCAAGTTCCAGGGGGCAGGAGGAATGAAAAACTGTTTTTT.

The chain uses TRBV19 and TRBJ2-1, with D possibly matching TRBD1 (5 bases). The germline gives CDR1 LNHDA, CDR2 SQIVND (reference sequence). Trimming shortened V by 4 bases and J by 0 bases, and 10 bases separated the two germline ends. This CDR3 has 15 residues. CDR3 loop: CASSKGPDSYNEQFF. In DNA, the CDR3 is TGTGCCAGTAGTAAGGGGCCAGACTCCTACAATGAGCAGTTCTTC.

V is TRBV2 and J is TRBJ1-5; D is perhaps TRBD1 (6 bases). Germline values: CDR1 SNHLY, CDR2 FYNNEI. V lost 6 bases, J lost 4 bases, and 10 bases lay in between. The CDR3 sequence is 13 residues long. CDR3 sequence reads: CASRQGLNQPQHF. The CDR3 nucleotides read TGTGCCAGCAGACAGGGTTTAAATCAGCCCCAGCATTTT.

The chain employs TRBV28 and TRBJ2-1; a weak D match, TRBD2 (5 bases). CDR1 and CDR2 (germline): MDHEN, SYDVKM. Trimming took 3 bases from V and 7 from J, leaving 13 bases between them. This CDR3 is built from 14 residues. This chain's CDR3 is CASSFFGVSNEQFF. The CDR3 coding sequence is TGTGCCAGCAGTTTTTTCGGGGTATCGAATGAGCAGTTCTTC.

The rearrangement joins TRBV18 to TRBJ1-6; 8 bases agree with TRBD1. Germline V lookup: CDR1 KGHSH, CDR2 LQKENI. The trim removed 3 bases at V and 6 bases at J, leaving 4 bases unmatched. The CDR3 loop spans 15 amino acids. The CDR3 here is CASSPRQGINSPLHF. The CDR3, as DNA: TGTGCCAGCTCACCCCGACAGGGGATTAATTCACCCCTCCACTTT.